This TCR beta chain derives from a study of T cell responses to AZD1222 COVID-19 vaccine. Using immunoSEQ multiplex PCR, the repertoire was profiled, and TCRdb retains in-frame clones only, with some absent. Among 90,000 to 110,000 clones listed, more than 70% were seen once. The CDR3 covers 15 residues. The germline V and J ends were trimmed by 4 bases and 3 bases, with 17 bases remaining between them. Germline CDR1 and CDR2: SGHNT and YYREEE (reference sequence). The V and J genes are TRBV5-4 and TRBJ2-7; a weak D match, TRBD1 (6 bases). The TCR was taken from an adult in good health. This specimen was peripheral blood, taken on day 0 of AZD1222 vaccination. The CDR3 region has the DNA TGTGCCAGCAGCCAAGGTGGAACAGGGAACTACGAGCAGTACTTC. The encoded protein is CASSQGGTGNYEQYF.